This record concerns one T cell receptor beta chain sequence. The data are from a study of blood T cell repertoires in COVID-19. Study as a whole: Acute and convalescent COVID-19 specimens originated in the United States, Italy and Spain. The cDNA or gDNA used as material had been derived from T cells, B-cell-depleted T cells, or PBMCs.

The V and J ends lost 3 bases and 2 bases respectively, with 12 bases between them. This CDR3 comprises 14 residues. Germline values: CDR1 SGDLS, CDR2 YYNGEE. Produced via immunoSEQ multiplex PCR; TCRdb's table is partial and in-frame only. The sample consists of around 100,000 clones, approximately 89% of them appearing once. Sequencing input: peripheral blood. The chain links TRBV9 to TRBJ2-7, with D possibly TRBD1 on 6 matching bases. The TCR sequence derives from a woman older than 75 in a cohort sampled during active COVID-19. The CDR3, as DNA: TGTGCCAGCAGCGGAGACAGGTTCCCCTACGAGCAGTACTTC. Translated, it gives CASSGDRFPYEQYF. The full variable domain, completed using reference TRBV9 and TRBJ2-7, is DSGVTQTPKHLITATGQRVTLRCSPRSGDLSVYWYQQSLDQGLQFLIQYYNGEERAKGNILERFSAQQFPDLHSELNLSSLELGDSALYFCASSGDRFPYEQYFGPGTRLTVT.